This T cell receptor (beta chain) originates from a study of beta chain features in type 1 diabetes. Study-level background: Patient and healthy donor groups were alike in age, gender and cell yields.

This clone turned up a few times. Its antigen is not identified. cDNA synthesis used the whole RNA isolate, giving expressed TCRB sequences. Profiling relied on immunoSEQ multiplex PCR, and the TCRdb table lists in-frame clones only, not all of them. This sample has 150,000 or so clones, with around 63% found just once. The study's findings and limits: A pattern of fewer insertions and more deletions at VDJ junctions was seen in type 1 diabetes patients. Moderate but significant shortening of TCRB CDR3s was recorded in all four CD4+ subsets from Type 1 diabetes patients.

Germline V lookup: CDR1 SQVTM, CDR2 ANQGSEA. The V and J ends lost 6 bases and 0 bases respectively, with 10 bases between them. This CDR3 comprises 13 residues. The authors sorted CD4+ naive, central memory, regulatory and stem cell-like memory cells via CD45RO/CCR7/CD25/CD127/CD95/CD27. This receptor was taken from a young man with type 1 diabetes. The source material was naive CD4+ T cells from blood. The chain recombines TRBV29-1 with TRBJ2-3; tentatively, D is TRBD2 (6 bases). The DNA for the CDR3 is TGCAGCGTATTAGCGGCTAGCACAGATACGCAGTATTTT. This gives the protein CSVLAASTDTQYF.